Presented here are 3 T cell receptor beta chains from one specimen sequenced in a study of blood T cell repertoires in COVID-19. The assay was immunoSEQ multiplex PCR, and TCRdb's table has in-frame clones only and misses some. The table lists 150,000 to 200,000 clones, around three quarters of them singletons. The sample taken for sequencing was PBMCs or T cells enriched from blood (not recorded which). These receptors originate from a woman in her 50s with acute COVID-19.

A single count supports this clone. The V call is TRBV21-1, the J call TRBJ1-3; whether TRBD1, the table's D call, matches the DNA was not checked. TRBV21-1 is flagged as a pseudogene. This CDR3 contains 15 residues. The CDR3 DNA reads as TGTGCCAGCAGCACGACAGGGATAGGAGGAAACACCATATATTTT. Amino acid sequence: CASSTTGIGGNTIYF.

This rearrangement joins TRBV4-2 to TRBJ2-3; 12 bases fit TRBD2. The V and J ends lost 4 bases and 6 bases, in that order; junction bases with no gene match: 17. Per the germline V gene, CDR1 is LGHNA and CDR2 is YNFKEQ. The CDR3 runs to 19 residues. The CDR3 protein is CASSRAATSGGAPWDTQYF. CDR3 sequence (DNA): TGTGCCAGCAGCCGAGCTGCGACTAGCGGGGGCGCCCCATGGGATACGCAGTATTTT.

The chain has TRBV5-1 and TRBJ1-4; 7 bases match TRBD1. CDR3 size: 15 residues. Germline V gene lookup returns CDR1 SGHRS and CDR2 YFSETQ. Unmatched junction bases numbered 6, after V lost 4 bases and J lost 3 bases. The CDR3 sequence is CASSLQGVSNEKLFF. The CDR3, as DNA: TGCGCCAGCAGCCTCCAGGGGGTGTCTAATGAAAAACTGTTTTTT.